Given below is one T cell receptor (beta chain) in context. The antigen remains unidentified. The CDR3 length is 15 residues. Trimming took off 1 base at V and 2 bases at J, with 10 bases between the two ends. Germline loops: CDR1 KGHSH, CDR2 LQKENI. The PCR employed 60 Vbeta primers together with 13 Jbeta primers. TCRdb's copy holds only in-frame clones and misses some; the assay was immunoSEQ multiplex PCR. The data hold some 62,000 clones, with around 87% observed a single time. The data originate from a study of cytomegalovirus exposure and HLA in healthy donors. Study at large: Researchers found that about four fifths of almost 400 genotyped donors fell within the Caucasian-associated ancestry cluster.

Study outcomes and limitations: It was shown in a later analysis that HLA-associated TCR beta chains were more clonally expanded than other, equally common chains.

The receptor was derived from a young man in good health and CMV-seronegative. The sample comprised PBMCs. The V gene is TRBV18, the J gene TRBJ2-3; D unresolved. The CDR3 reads CASSPQTANTDTQYF. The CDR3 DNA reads TGTGCCAGCTCACCACAAACAGCTAACACAGATACGCAGTATTTT.